The 18 T cell receptor beta chains in this list originate from one sample, sequenced in a study of shared clonotypes between healthy human individuals. Naive-designated CD8 cells lacked CD45RO, were positively enriched for CCR7, and omitted terminally differentiated effector memory CD45RA+ cells. Libraries were prepared by immunoSEQ multiplex PCR; TCRdb keeps only in-frame clonotypes and omits some of them. Of about 820,000 clones in the sample, around 92% are singletons; the top ten hold under 30%. Sequencing was performed on naive CD8+ T cells sorted from blood. The receptors stem from a man aged 30 to 45 in good health.

The chain has TRBV18 and TRBJ1-1; D gene uncertain. Trimming stripped 0 bases from V and 5 bases from J, with 10 bases between. This CDR3 has 14 residues. Germline-derived CDR1 and CDR2 are KGHSH and LQKENI. The CDR3 sequence: CASSPPVDPTEAFF. The DNA of the CDR3 is TGTGCCAGCTCACCACCGGTGGACCCGACTGAAGCTTTCTTT.

V gene TRBV6-5 combines with J gene TRBJ2-1; D remains ambiguous. The V gene lost 5 bases and the J gene lost 6 bases, with 14 bases spanning the gap. From germline, CDR1 is MNHEY and CDR2 SVGAGI. This CDR3 comprises 14 residues. CDR3 nucleotide sequence: TGTGCCAGCAGTCCCGGTCCTCTGAGCAATGAGCAGTTCTTC. Translated, it gives CASSPGPLSNEQFF.

This chain joins TRBV4-3 and TRBJ1-1; 11 positions match TRBD1. J was trimmed by 4 bases and V by 2 bases; bases with no gene match: 6. In germline, CDR1 is LGHNA, CDR2 YSLEER. The CDR3 totals 16 residues. CDR3 loop: CASSQRTGGLGTEAFF. Here the CDR3 DNA reads TGCGCCAGCAGCCAACGGACAGGGGGCCTAGGCACTGAAGCTTTCTTT.

This clone was seen a single time. The chain employs TRBV9 and TRBJ2-2, with D unresolved. V lost 0 bases and J lost 0, with 6 bases in between. Germline V gene lookup returns CDR1 SGDLS and CDR2 YYNGEE. The CDR3 totals 15 residues. The CDR3 DNA is TGTGCCAGCAGCGTAGACGGACCGAACACCGGGGAGCTGTTTTTT. Amino acids: CASSVDGPNTGELFF.

The chain links TRBV7-9 to TRBJ2-2; 11 nucleotides agree with TRBD2. Germline V gene lookup returns CDR1 SEHNR and CDR2 FQNEAQ (reference sequence). The J segment lost 4 bases and the V segment lost 2 bases, leaving 12 bases of the junction unmatched. This CDR3 has 19 residues. In DNA form, the CDR3 reads TGTGCCAGCAGCTTATTCCGCTTGCTAGCGGGAGGTTTCACCGGGGAGCTGTTTTTT. Protein sequence: CASSLFRLLAGGFTGELFF.

This chain joins TRBV10-1 and TRBJ2-7; D gene ambiguous. CDR1 and CDR2 from the germline V gene are WNHNN and SYGVQD (reference sequence). V was cut by 3 bases and J by 6 bases, with 15 bases left in between. This CDR3 is built from 14 residues. This chain's CDR3 is CASSDSFLASEQYF. The DNA of the CDR3 is TGCGCCAGCAGTGACTCGTTCTTGGCCAGCGAGCAGTACTTC.

The chain employs TRBV2 and TRBJ1-1, with D unclear. The CDR3 runs to 13 residues. CDR1 is SNHLY, CDR2 FYNNEI, per germline. The germline V and J ends were trimmed by 9 bases and 1 base, with 12 bases remaining between them. The CDR3 sequence is CARSRFGNTEAFF. The CDR3 DNA follows: TGTGCCAGGAGTAGGTTCGGGAACACTGAAGCTTTCTTT.

V gene TRBV5-5 combines with J gene TRBJ2-7, with D possibly being TRBD1 (5 bases). The CDR3 extends over 13 amino acids. Germline CDR1 SGHKS, CDR2 YYEKEE (reference sequence). Trimming left V 0 bases short and J 4 bases short, with 8 bases between. The CDR3 protein is CASSLDRLYEQYF. The CDR3 DNA is TGTGCCAGCAGCTTGGACAGGCTATACGAGCAGTACTTC.

This chain joins TRBV7-2 and TRBJ2-7; tentatively, D is TRBD1 or TRBD2 (5 bases each). Germline lookup yields CDR1 SGHTA and CDR2 FQGNSA. Trimming shortened V by 9 bases and J by 6 bases, and 21 bases separated the two germline ends. This CDR3 spans 14 amino acids. The CDR3 region is CASIGSGLGVEQYF. The CDR3 nucleotides are TGTGCCAGTATAGGGAGCGGACTGGGGGTCGAGCAGTACTTC.

The V and J genes are TRBV7-6 and TRBJ2-1; 10 bases match TRBD2. The CDR3 runs 14 residues. CDR1 SGHVS and CDR2 FNYEAQ come from the germline V gene. V lost 6 bases and J lost 5; bases outside the gene matches: 4. CDR3 protein: CASRKSGRDNEQFF. CDR3 nucleotide sequence: TGTGCCAGCAGGAAAAGCGGGAGGGACAATGAGCAGTTCTTC.

The rearrangement links TRBV2 to TRBJ1-1; 10 bases agree with TRBD1. CDR3 length equals 15 residues. V lost 6 bases, J lost 4 bases, and 8 bases stayed unmatched. Per the germline V gene, CDR1 is SNHLY and CDR2 is FYNNEI. CDR3 loop: CASRETGGGSTEAFF. The DNA for the CDR3 is TGTGCCAGCAGAGAGACAGGGGGCGGTAGCACTGAAGCTTTCTTT.

The chain carries TRBV14 and TRBJ2-1; 8 bases match TRBD2. The CDR3 totals 16 residues. Trimming at V came to 5 bases and at J to 2 bases, leaving 8 bases not matched to a gene. CDR1 and CDR2 (germline): SGHDN, FVKESK. The DNA for the CDR3 is TGTGCCAGCAGCATAGCGGGAAAAGCCCCCTACAATGAGCAGTTCTTC. Translating gives CASSIAGKAPYNEQFF.

The V gene is TRBV7-9, the J gene TRBJ2-7, with TRBD2 matching 8 bases. The CDR3 is made up of 14 amino acids. Looked up from germline, CDR1 is SEHNR and CDR2 is FQNEAQ (reference sequence). J lost 3 bases, V lost 4 bases, and 5 bases had no gene match. The CDR3 spells CASSSPGLVYEQYF. CDR3 in DNA: TGTGCCAGCAGCTCACCGGGACTAGTCTACGAGCAGTACTTC.

This clone has a single count. The rearrangement links TRBV4-3 to TRBJ2-7, with D possibly TRBD1 on 5 matching bases. V was trimmed by 2 bases and J by 0 bases, leaving 11 bases between them. Germline V gene sequence: CDR1 LGHNA, CDR2 YSLEER. This CDR3 region has 15 residues. The CDR3 loop is CASSQISDTSYEQYF. In DNA, the CDR3 is TGCGCCAGCAGCCAAATCTCGGACACCTCCTACGAGCAGTACTTC.

The chain recombines TRBV30 with TRBJ1-4; D is unclear. V was cut by 4 bases and J by 6 bases, with 12 bases left in between. The V gene's germline CDR1 is GTSNPN and CDR2 SVGIG (reference sequence). CDR3 length: 13 residues. CDR3 bases: TGTGCCTGGACGACTCCCTGGGATGAAAAACTGTTTTTT. Translated, it gives CAWTTPWDEKLFF. The variable domain in full, completed from reference TRBV30 and TRBJ1-4, reads SQTIHQWPATLVQPVGSPLSLECTVEGTSNPNLYWYRQAAGRGLQLLFYSVGIGQISSEVPQNLSASRPQDRQFILSSKKLLLSDSGFYLCAWTTPWDEKLFFGSGTQLSVL.

This rearrangement joins TRBV4-1 to TRBJ2-3, with 12 bases identical to TRBD2. The CDR3 loop spans 18 amino acids. Germline V lookup: CDR1 MGHRA, CDR2 YSYEKL. With V trimmed by 1 base and J by 2 bases, 7 bases remained unmatched. The CDR3 sequence is CASSQGPGLAGNTDTQYF. CDR3 nucleotide sequence: TGCGCCAGCAGCCAAGGCCCGGGACTAGCGGGTAACACAGATACGCAGTATTTT.

The rearrangement uses TRBV19 and TRBJ2-7, with 7 bases fitting TRBD1. The CDR3 sequence is 12 residues long. The V gene end was trimmed by 10 bases and the J gene end by 5 bases; junction bases not matched to a gene: 8. CDR1 LNHDA and CDR2 SQIVND come from the germline V gene (reference sequence). This chain's CDR3 is CATQGVADEQYF. The DNA for the CDR3 is TGTGCCACGCAGGGGGTCGCGGACGAGCAGTACTTC.

The rearrangement joins TRBV28 to TRBJ2-7, with D hard to call. V lost 1 base and J lost 3, with 7 bases in between. The CDR3 spans 13 residues. Per the germline V gene, CDR1 is MDHEN and CDR2 is SYDVKM. CDR3 protein: CASSLSLIYEQYF. In DNA form, the CDR3 reads TGTGCCAGCAGTTTATCTTTGATCTACGAGCAGTACTTC.